Each of the 8 T cell receptor beta chains below was sequenced from the same sample in a study of blood T cell repertoires in COVID-19. The protocol was immunoSEQ multiplex PCR, while the TCRdb copy is restricted to in-frame clones and leaves out a portion. The profile shows about 370,000 clones, around 92% of them singletons. The specimen sequenced was peripheral blood. All receptors derive from a young woman with COVID-19, enrolled during active disease.

V usage is TRBV9 and J usage is TRBJ2-3; 9 bases match TRBD2. This CDR3 spans 16 amino acids. J gave up 2 bases and V 0 bases, and 4 bases lay outside the gene matches. Germline V lookup: CDR1 SGDLS, CDR2 YYNGEE. The CDR3 region has the DNA TGTGCCAGCAGCGTAGCTCCTAGCGGGGTCACAGATACGCAGTATTTT. Protein sequence: CASSVAPSGVTDTQYF.

The chain joins TRBV7-9 to TRBJ1-2; TRBD1 is a possible D gene (6 bases). The CDR3 runs to 13 residues. The ends were cut back, 4 bases at V and 4 bases at J, with 10 bases in the middle. Germline values: CDR1 SEHNR, CDR2 FQNEAQ (reference sequence). CDR3 protein: CASSSRDTYGYTF. The CDR3 DNA is TGTGCCAGCAGCTCCCGGGACACCTATGGCTACACCTTC.

The gene calls are TRBV5-1 and TRBJ2-3; 11 bases map to TRBD2. J was trimmed by 0 bases and V by 4 bases; bases with no gene match: 7. The CDR3 runs 17 residues. Germline V lookup: CDR1 SGHRS, CDR2 YFSETQ. The CDR3 protein is CASSPIAGGPSTDTQYF. For the CDR3, the DNA is TGCGCCAGCAGCCCAATAGCGGGAGGGCCGAGCACAGATACGCAGTATTTT.

The chain links TRBV2 to TRBJ2-7; D gene ambiguous. Germline V gene data show CDR1 as SNHLY and CDR2 as FYNNEI. The CDR3 sequence is 11 residues long. V lost 2 bases and J 6 bases, leaving 5 bases between the germline ends. The CDR3 sequence: CASSESVEQYV. CDR3 sequence (DNA): TGTGCCAGCAGTGAATCGGTCGAGCAGTACGTC.

DNA of the CDR3: TGCGCCAGCAGCCAAGTCCCCGGACTGGCCCAGAGGGCTAGCACAGATACGCAGTATTTT. Amino acids: CASSQVPGLAQRASTDTQYF. The chain uses TRBV4-1 and TRBJ2-3, with D possibly TRBD2 on 5 matching bases. Germline V lookup: CDR1 MGHRA, CDR2 YSYEKL. This CDR3 comprises 20 residues. V was pared by 1 base and J by 0 bases, with 23 bases between.

The gene calls are TRBV6-5 and TRBJ1-2; 10 bases fit TRBD1. Looked up from germline, CDR1 is MNHEY and CDR2 is SVGAGI. The CDR3 extends over 15 amino acids. With V trimmed by 2 bases and J by 4 bases, 4 bases remained unmatched. CDR3 protein: CASSYTGTGAYGYTF. CDR3 sequence (DNA): TGTGCCAGCAGTTACACCGGGACAGGGGCCTATGGCTACACCTTC.

The chain is built from TRBV7-9 and TRBJ1-5; 7 bases align to TRBD1. The trim removed 8 bases at V and 2 bases at J, leaving 6 bases unmatched. Germline values: CDR1 SEHNR, CDR2 FQNEAQ (reference sequence). The CDR3 loop spans 14 amino acids. The CDR3 bases are TGTGCCAGCGCGGAAGGGACAGGCAATCAGCCCCAGCATTTT. This encodes CASAEGTGNQPQHF.

This chain uses TRBV6-5 with TRBJ2-3; 7 bases are a match to TRBD2. Trimming cost V 7 bases and J 0 bases; bases outside gene matches: 4. Germline values: CDR1 MNHEY, CDR2 SVGAGI. This CDR3 has 14 residues. Written as DNA, the CDR3 is TGTGCCAGCATCGACGGGGGGAGCACAGATACGCAGTATTTT. Its translation: CASIDGGSTDTQYF.